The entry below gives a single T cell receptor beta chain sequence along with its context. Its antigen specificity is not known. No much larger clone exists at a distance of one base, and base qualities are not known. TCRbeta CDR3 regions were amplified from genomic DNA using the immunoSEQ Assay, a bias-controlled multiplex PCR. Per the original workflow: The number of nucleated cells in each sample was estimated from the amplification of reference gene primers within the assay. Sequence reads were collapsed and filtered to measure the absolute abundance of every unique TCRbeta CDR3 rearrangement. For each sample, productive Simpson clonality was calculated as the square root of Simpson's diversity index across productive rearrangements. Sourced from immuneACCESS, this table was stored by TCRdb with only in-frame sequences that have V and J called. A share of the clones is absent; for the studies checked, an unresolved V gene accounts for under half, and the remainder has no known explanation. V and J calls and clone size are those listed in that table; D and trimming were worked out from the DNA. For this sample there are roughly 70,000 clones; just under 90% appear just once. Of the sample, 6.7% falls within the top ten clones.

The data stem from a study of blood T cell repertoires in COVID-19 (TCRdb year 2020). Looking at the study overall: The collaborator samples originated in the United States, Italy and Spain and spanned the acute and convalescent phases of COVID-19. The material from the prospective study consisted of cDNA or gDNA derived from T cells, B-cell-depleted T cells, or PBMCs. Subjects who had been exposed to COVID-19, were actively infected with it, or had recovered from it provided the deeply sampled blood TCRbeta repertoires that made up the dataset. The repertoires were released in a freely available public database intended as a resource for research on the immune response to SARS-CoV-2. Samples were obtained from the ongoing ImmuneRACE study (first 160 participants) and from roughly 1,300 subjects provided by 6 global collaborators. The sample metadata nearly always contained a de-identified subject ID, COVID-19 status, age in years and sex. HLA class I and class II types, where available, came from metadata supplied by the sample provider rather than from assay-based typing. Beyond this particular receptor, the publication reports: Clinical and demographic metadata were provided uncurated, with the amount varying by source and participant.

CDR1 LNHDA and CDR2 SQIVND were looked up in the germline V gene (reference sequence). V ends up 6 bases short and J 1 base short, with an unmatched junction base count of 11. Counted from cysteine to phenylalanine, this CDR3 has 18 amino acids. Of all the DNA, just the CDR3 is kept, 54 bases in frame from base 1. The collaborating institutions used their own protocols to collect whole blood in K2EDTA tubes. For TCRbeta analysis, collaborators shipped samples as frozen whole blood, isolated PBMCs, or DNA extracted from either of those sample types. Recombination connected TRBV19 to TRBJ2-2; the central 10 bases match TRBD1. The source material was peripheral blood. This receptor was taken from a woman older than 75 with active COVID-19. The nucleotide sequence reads TGTGCCAGTAGGGGACAGGGGACGGGCAGGGGGAACACCGGGGAGCTGTTTTTT. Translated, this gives CASRGQGTGRGNTGELFF.